This TCR beta chain was retrieved from a study of technical replicates of blood from a handful of donors. TCRdb's copy holds only in-frame clones and misses some; the assay was immunoSEQ multiplex PCR. In the table there are approximately 76,000 clones, 86% of which are singletons. Trimming removed 4 bases from V and 6 bases from J; junction bases left unmatched: 11. CDR1 and CDR2 (germline): MNHEY, SVGAGI. The CDR3 runs to 16 residues. The receptor was derived from a human donor in good health. Some clones in this sample may be carry-over from other donors' samples. Sequencing used PBMCs. The rearrangement uses TRBV6-5 and TRBJ1-4; 7 positions match TRBD1. The CDR3, as DNA: TGTGCCAGCAGTTCTCGAGGGGGCGGGACCTATGAAAAACTGTTTTTT. It translates to CASSSRGGGTYEKLFF.